Below are 21 T cell receptor beta chains sequenced from a single sample in a study of shared clonotypes between healthy human individuals. CD45RO negativity and positive selection for CCR7 defined naive CD8 cells, a population that excluded terminally differentiated effector memory CD45RA+ cells. TCRdb's copy holds only in-frame clones and misses some; the assay was immunoSEQ multiplex PCR. The sample records about 2.1 million clones, 80% to 95% being singletons. Sequenced material: naive CD8+ T cells from PBMCs. The source is a man aged 18 to 29 in good health. Some clones in this sample may be carry-over from other donors' samples.

This clone was seen only a few times. In the same sample, other DNA sequences code for this CDR3. The rearrangement joins TRBV19 to TRBJ2-1, with 11 bases matching TRBD2. CDR3 length: 13 residues. CDR1 and CDR2 from the germline V gene are LNHDA and SQIVND (reference sequence). V was pared by 6 bases and J by 5 bases, with 0 bases of the junction left unmatched. As DNA, the CDR3 is TGTGCCAGTAGACTAGCGGGAGACAATGAGCAGTTCTTC. Its translation is CASRLAGDNEQFF.

The rearrangement links TRBV5-1 to TRBJ2-7; 7 bases align to TRBD1. J was trimmed by 3 bases and V by 4 bases; bases with no gene match: 10. The germline gives CDR1 SGHRS, CDR2 YFSETQ. The CDR3 runs to 15 residues. CDR3 in amino acids: CASSTRDSQFYEQYF. CDR3 sequence (DNA): TGCGCCAGCAGCACCCGGGACAGCCAGTTCTACGAGCAGTACTTC.

V usage is TRBV18 and J usage is TRBJ2-7; D is ambiguous. The germline V gene has CDR1 KGHSH and CDR2 LQKENI. The CDR3 spans 14 residues. Between the trimmed V and J ends, which lost 5 bases and 2 bases, there was a span of 13 bases. CDR3 coding DNA: TGTGCCAGCTCATCGCGCTCCCGGCCCTACGAGCAGTACTTC. It translates to CASSSRSRPYEQYF.

The chain uses TRBV11-2 and TRBJ2-3, with D maybe TRBD1 (8 bases). CDR1 and CDR2 (germline): SGHAT, FQNNGV. Trimming shortened V by 8 bases and J by 2 bases, and 23 bases separated the two germline ends. The CDR3 spans 17 residues. The CDR3 nucleotides are TGTGCCAGCCTAGGACAGGGCGAGACTAGCTACACAGATACGCAGTATTTT. It is translated as CASLGQGETSYTDTQYF.

The chain has TRBV27 and TRBJ2-2; D unresolved. CDR3 size: 13 residues. Germline CDR1 MNHEY, CDR2 SMNVEV (reference sequence). The V end was cut by 5 bases, the J end by 9 bases, with 13 bases between. The CDR3 DNA reads TGTGCCAGCAGTCTTACACGGATCCGGGAGCTGTTTTTT. This sequence encodes CASSLTRIRELFF.

This sequence joins TRBV2 and TRBJ1-1; D not certain. This CDR3 has 15 residues. The V gene lost 5 bases and the J gene lost 0 bases, with 13 bases spanning the gap. The germline gives CDR1 SNHLY, CDR2 FYNNEI. CDR3 sequence: CASSKPGFLNTEAFF. The CDR3 coding sequence is TGTGCCAGCAGTAAACCGGGTTTTCTGAACACTGAAGCTTTCTTT.

V gene TRBV5-1 combines with J gene TRBJ2-3; perhaps TRBD2 as D (6 bases). CDR1 is SGHRS, CDR2 YFSETQ, per germline. The CDR3 extends over 18 amino acids. V was clipped by 1 base and J by 2 bases, with 20 bases between them. The CDR3 DNA reads TGCGCCAGCAGCTTGAGAGGCGTGGCTAGCGTAAACACAGATACGCAGTATTTT. Translating it yields CASSLRGVASVNTDTQYF.

The rearrangement joins TRBV29-1 to TRBJ2-3; tentatively, D is TRBD1 (5 bases). V was trimmed by 7 bases and J by 5 bases, leaving 22 bases between them. The CDR3 totals 15 residues. Germline CDR1 SQVTM, CDR2 ANQGSEA. CDR3 DNA sequence: TGCAGCGCCGGCCCCGGACACCCTCCGATAGATACGCAGTATTTT. Amino acids: CSAGPGHPPIDTQYF.

The gene calls are TRBV10-3 and TRBJ2-3, with D possibly matching TRBD2 (6 bases). The CDR3 is made up of 13 amino acids. V lost 10 bases to trimming and J lost 0 bases, with 11 bases between them. Germline V lookup: CDR1 ENHRY, CDR2 SYGVKD. The CDR3 sequence is CATASVSTDTQYF. Written as DNA, the CDR3 is TGTGCCACCGCTAGCGTAAGCACAGATACGCAGTATTTT.

This chain uses TRBV7-9 with TRBJ1-5, with D unclear. This CDR3 has 15 residues. The germline V and J ends were trimmed by 1 base and 2 bases, with 9 bases remaining between them. Germline loops: CDR1 SEHNR, CDR2 FQNEAQ (reference sequence). The CDR3 loop is CASSLVSRGNQPQHF. CDR3 bases: TGTGCCAGCAGCTTAGTATCACGTGGCAATCAGCCCCAGCATTTT.

The V gene is TRBV28, the J gene TRBJ1-5; D is perhaps TRBD1 (6 bases). There are 15 residues in the CDR3. Germline V CDR1 and CDR2: MDHEN, SYDVKM. V was trimmed by 3 bases and J by 7 bases, leaving 16 bases between them. CDR3 bases: TGTGCCAGCAGTTTGGGGGGGCGATTTGGACAGCCCCAGCATTTT. It yields the protein CASSLGGRFGQPQHF.

This clone was observed a single time. V is TRBV6-1 and J is TRBJ2-7; D might be TRBD1 (6 bases). V lost 6 bases to trimming and J lost 3 bases, with 12 bases between them. This CDR3 is built from 13 residues. Germline CDR1 and CDR2: MNHNS and SASEGT. Here the CDR3 DNA reads TGTGCCAGCAGAGTAACAGGGAGCTACGAGCAGTACTTC. Protein: CASRVTGSYEQYF.

The chain recombines TRBV10-3 with TRBJ2-6; D is unresolved. Trimming left V 5 bases short and J 0 bases short, with 14 bases between. Germline V gene lookup returns CDR1 ENHRY and CDR2 SYGVKD. The CDR3 spans 17 residues. CDR3 sequence: CAISPSRVGSGANVLTF. CDR3 DNA: TGTGCCATCAGTCCTAGTAGGGTGGGCTCTGGGGCCAACGTCCTGACTTTC.

This sequence joins TRBV7-9 and TRBJ2-5; weak D call: TRBD2 (5 bases). The CDR3 length is 14 residues. Germline-derived CDR1 and CDR2 are SEHNR and FQNEAQ (reference sequence). V was shortened by 4 bases and J by 3 bases, with 12 bases between the two germline ends. DNA of the CDR3: TGTGCCAGCAGCTCCGCGGTCGGGGAAGAGACCCAGTACTTC. It codes for CASSSAVGEETQYF. Drawing the rest from reference TRBV7-9 and TRBJ2-5, the complete variable domain is DTGVSQNPRHKITKRGQNVTFRCDPISEHNRLYWYRQTLGQGPEFLTYFQNEAQLEKSRLLSDRFSAERPKGSFSTLEIQRTEQGDSAMYLCASSSAVGEETQYFGPGTRLLVL.

The chain combines TRBV15 with TRBJ2-2; the D gene could be TRBD1 or TRBD2 (5 bases each). The CDR3 has 16 residues. Germline CDR1 is LNHNV and CDR2 is YYDKDF (reference sequence). With 2 bases removed from V and 1 base from J, the gap between germline ends came to 11 bases. CDR3 in amino acids: CATSRPEGRNTGELFF. As DNA, the CDR3 is TGTGCCACCAGCAGACCAGAGGGGAGGAACACCGGGGAGCTGTTTTTT.

V is TRBV4-3 and J is TRBJ2-1, with 11 bases fitting TRBD1. J lost 6 bases, V lost 1 base, and 5 bases had no gene match. CDR1 is LGHNA and CDR2 is YSLEER in the germline V gene. The CDR3 consists of 16 residues. The chain's CDR3 is CASSQGSGQGGNEQFF. The DNA of the CDR3 is TGCGCCAGCAGCCAAGGTTCGGGACAGGGGGGCAATGAGCAGTTCTTC.

There are a few counts of this clone. This chain uses TRBV5-4 with TRBJ1-2, with D unresolved. Germline-derived CDR1 and CDR2 are SGHNT and YYREEE (reference sequence). The V end lost 0 bases, the J end lost 4 bases, and 13 bases lay between the germline ends. This CDR3 has 15 amino acids. The CDR3 loop is CASSLVAAPGYGYTF. The CDR3 DNA sequence: TGTGCCAGCAGCTTGGTTGCAGCTCCGGGCTATGGCTACACCTTC.

The V and J genes are TRBV15 and TRBJ2-7; 8 nucleotides align to TRBD1. Germline CDR1 LNHNV, CDR2 YYDKDF (reference sequence). The V and J ends lost 1 base and 7 bases, in that order; junction bases with no gene match: 6. The CDR3 covers 14 residues. CDR3 in amino acids: CATSRAGQGGEQYF. DNA for the CDR3: TGTGCCACCAGCAGAGCCGGACAGGGTGGTGAGCAGTACTTC.

The chain links TRBV6-1 to TRBJ2-5; no clear D gene. The CDR3 totals 14 residues. Trimming stripped 1 base from V and 1 base from J, with 7 bases between. CDR1 and CDR2 from the germline V gene are MNHNS and SASEGT. CDR3 in DNA: TGTGCCAGCAGTGAAGGGGTCTTCCAAGAGACCCAGTACTTC. Protein: CASSEGVFQETQYF.

The chain carries TRBV7-8 and TRBJ2-1, with TRBD2 matching 7 bases. V was pared by 7 bases and J by 10 bases, with 19 bases of the junction left unmatched. This CDR3 contains 16 residues. The germline CDR1 and CDR2 sequences are SGHVS and FQNEAQ. The CDR3 DNA is TGTGCCAGCAACAGATGGCTTGTAGGGCAGGGAGGGGAGCAGTTCTTC. This codes for CASNRWLVGQGGEQFF. The full variable domain, rest sourced from reference TRBV7-8 and TRBJ2-1, is GAGVSQSPRYKVAKRGQDVALRCDPISGHVSLFWYQQALGQGPEFLTYFQNEAQLDKSGLPSDRFFAERPEGSVSTLKIQRTQQEDSAVYLCASNRWLVGQGGEQFFGPGTRLTVL.

This chain uses TRBV7-3 with TRBJ1-1, with 7 bases matching TRBD1. V lost 3 bases to trimming and J lost 9 bases; unmatched junction nucleotides: 13. Germline V gene data show CDR1 as SGHTA and CDR2 as FQGTGA. CDR3 size: 15 residues. The CDR3 DNA reads as TGTGCCAGCAGCTTCTTGGGACAGACCACTGATAAAGCTTTCTTT. Its protein is CASSFLGQTTDKAFF.